This TCR beta chain was obtained from a study of shared clonotypes between healthy human individuals. The germline gives CDR1 MGHRA, CDR2 YSYEKL. V lost 0 bases and J lost 3, with 15 bases in between. The CDR3 length is 16 residues. This clone occurred once. Once extracted for a subset, genomic DNA was divided evenly among several immunoSEQ plates. This table comes from immunoSEQ multiplex PCR, and its TCRdb copy is limited to in-frame clones, with some not included. Of about 380,000 clones in the sample, approximately 97% were seen once. Those who donated were healthy HIV-negative adults, with no recent acute infections or vaccinations reported. Donors, without exception, were Caucasian adults residing in Nashville, Tennessee.

Sequencing was done on a sample of memory CD8+ T cells sorted from blood. Subset defined: CD45RO+ cells pooled with CCR7-negative TemRA cells. This TCR came from a man aged 30 to 39 in good health. The chain uses TRBV4-1 and TRBJ2-7, with a weak D call TRBD2 (5 bases). The CDR3 coding sequence is TGCGCCAGCAGCCAAGATTTTACGGGATCTTTCTACGAGCAGTACTTC. Its protein is CASSQDFTGSFYEQYF.